This is a list of T cell receptor beta chains from one sample in a study of OX40 agonist ivuxolimab in advanced cancers. Sequencing used immunoSEQ multiplex PCR; TCRdb keeps in-frame clones, though not all of them. The data show some 57,000 clones, about 89% seen once. This material consisted of CD4+ or CD8+ T cells sorted from blood, taken in a trial of the OX40 agonist ivuxolimab. Source of these receptors: an adult with an advanced solid tumor such as melanoma, head and neck, liver or kidney cancer. Each CDR3 is given with its conserved first and last residue. Fields, in order: clone size, J gene, V gene, D gene, CDR3 protein, CDR3 DNA. The D gene is left open where the match is weak. Size is stated for part of the rows, as once, few or many counts, or as a class when the clone is expanded.

clone size: -; J gene: TRBJ1-1; V gene: TRBV7-2; D gene: -; CDR3 protein: CASSLTPRQTEAFF; CDR3 DNA: TGTGCCAGCAGCCTCACACCAAGACAGACCGAAGCTTTCTTT
clone size: -; J gene: TRBJ2-2; V gene: TRBV5-5; D gene: -; CDR3 protein: CASSSDTGELFF; CDR3 DNA: TGTGCCAGCAGCTCGGACACCGGGGAGCTGTTTTTT
clone size: once; J gene: TRBJ2-7; V gene: TRBV30; D gene: -; CDR3 protein: CACSPQTYEQYF; CDR3 DNA: TGTGCCTGTAGTCCCCAGACGTACGAGCAGTACTTC
clone size: -; J gene: TRBJ1-5; V gene: TRBV5-5; D gene: -; CDR3 protein: CASSLVDQPQHF; CDR3 DNA: TGTGCCAGCAGCTTGGTTGATCAGCCCCAGCATTTT
clone size: -; J gene: TRBJ2-7; V gene: TRBV28; D gene: -; CDR3 protein: CASSTGTLKYEQYF; CDR3 DNA: TGTGCCAGCAGCACCGGGACCCTTAAATACGAGCAGTACTTC
clone size: -; J gene: TRBJ1-2; V gene: TRBV2; D gene: -; CDR3 protein: CASRGTYYTF; CDR3 DNA: TGTGCCAGCAGGGGAACGTACTACACCTTC
clone size: -; J gene: TRBJ1-3; V gene: TRBV30; D gene: TRBD1; CDR3 protein: CAWSSRRTGGNTIYF; CDR3 DNA: TGTGCCTGGAGTAGTAGGAGGACAGGTGGAAACACCATATATTTT
clone size: -; J gene: TRBJ2-7; V gene: TRBV12-2; D gene: -; CDR3 protein: CASRLSPRTGERYEQYF; CDR3 DNA: TGTGCAAGTCGCTTATCCCCCCGGACAGGGGAACGCTACGAGCAGTACTTC
clone size: -; J gene: TRBJ1-2; V gene: TRBV15; D gene: -; CDR3 protein: CATSRVDYGYTF; CDR3 DNA: TGTGCCACCAGCAGAGTGGACTATGGCTACACCTTC
clone size: -; J gene: TRBJ2-3; V gene: TRBV19; D gene: TRBD1; CDR3 protein: CASSPRDRGRDTQYF; CDR3 DNA: TGTGCCAGTAGTCCCCGGGACAGGGGACGGGATACGCAGTATTTT
clone size: -; J gene: TRBJ2-3; V gene: TRBV7-2; D gene: -; CDR3 protein: CASSLVSGRRDTQYF; CDR3 DNA: TGTGCCAGCAGCTTAGTGAGCGGCCGGAGAGATACGCAGTATTTT
clone size: -; J gene: TRBJ2-3; V gene: TRBV19; D gene: TRBD1; CDR3 protein: CASKGTDLGDTQYF; CDR3 DNA: TGTGCCAGTAAGGGGACAGATCTAGGGGATACGCAGTATTTT
clone size: -; J gene: TRBJ2-3; V gene: TRBV19; D gene: -; CDR3 protein: CASSRGARSDTQYF; CDR3 DNA: TGTGCCAGTAGCCGGGGGGCAAGGTCAGATACGCAGTATTTT
clone size: -; J gene: TRBJ1-5; V gene: TRBV18; D gene: -; CDR3 protein: CASSPDTGLYQPQHF; CDR3 DNA: TGTGCCAGCTCACCCGATACAGGGCTATACCAGCCCCAGCATTTT
clone size: -; J gene: TRBJ2-3; V gene: TRBV19; D gene: -; CDR3 protein: CASTGTLGTDTQYF; CDR3 DNA: TGTGCCAGTACCGGGACCCTAGGGACAGATACGCAGTATTTT
clone size: -; J gene: TRBJ2-1; V gene: TRBV28; D gene: -; CDR3 protein: CASSLGYNEQFF; CDR3 DNA: TGTGCCAGCAGTTTAGGGTACAATGAGCAGTTCTTC
clone size: -; J gene: TRBJ2-4; V gene: TRBV7-2; D gene: -; CDR3 protein: CASSLAAVAKNIQYF; CDR3 DNA: TGTGCCAGCAGCTTAGCGGCAGTAGCCAAAAACATTCAGTACTTC
clone size: few; J gene: TRBJ2-4; V gene: TRBV5-4; D gene: TRBD2; CDR3 protein: CASSSGTSGSFGKNIQYF; CDR3 DNA: TGTGCCAGCAGCTCCGGGACTAGCGGGAGTTTCGGCAAAAACATTCAGTACTTC
clone size: -; J gene: TRBJ2-1; V gene: TRBV5-6; D gene: TRBD1; CDR3 protein: CASSLKGQGLYNEQFF; CDR3 DNA: TGTGCCAGCAGCTTGAAAGGACAGGGACTCTACAATGAGCAGTTCTTC
clone size: once; J gene: TRBJ2-1; V gene: TRBV9; D gene: -; CDR3 protein: CASSVNLLTNEQFF; CDR3 DNA: TGTGCCAGCAGCGTCAACCTTTTAACGAATGAGCAGTTCTTC
clone size: few; J gene: TRBJ2-7; V gene: TRBV7-2; D gene: -; CDR3 protein: CASSPSPGYEQYF; CDR3 DNA: TGTGCCAGCAGCCCCAGCCCCGGATACGAGCAGTACTTC
clone size: few; J gene: TRBJ2-7; V gene: TRBV19; D gene: -; CDR3 protein: CASREDGTSYEQYF; CDR3 DNA: TGTGCCAGTAGAGAAGACGGGACATCCTACGAGCAGTACTTC
clone size: -; J gene: TRBJ2-1; V gene: TRBV28; D gene: -; CDR3 protein: CASSLISFDWPRDIYNEQFF; CDR3 DNA: TGTGCCAGCAGTTTAATATCTTTCGACTGGCCGAGGGACATCTACAATGAGCAGTTCTTC
clone size: -; J gene: TRBJ2-1; V gene: TRBV7-3; D gene: -; CDR3 protein: CASSSSHEGDEQFF; CDR3 DNA: TGTGCCAGCAGCTCATCCCACGAAGGCGACGAGCAGTTCTTC
clone size: -; J gene: TRBJ1-1; V gene: TRBV27; D gene: -; CDR3 protein: CASSLSAGARTEAFF; CDR3 DNA: TGTGCCAGCAGTTTATCGGCGGGGGCGCGTACTGAAGCTTTCTTT
clone size: -; J gene: TRBJ2-7; V gene: TRBV21-1; D gene: -; CDR3 protein: CASSKRWTVEDEQYF; CDR3 DNA: TGTGCCAGCAGCAAACGATGGACAGTGGAGGACGAGCAGTACTTC
clone size: -; J gene: TRBJ2-5; V gene: TRBV6-1; D gene: TRBD2; CDR3 protein: CASSEALGGETQYF; CDR3 DNA: TGTGCCAGCAGTGAAGCGCTGGGGGGGGAGACCCAGTACTTC
clone size: once; J gene: TRBJ2-7; V gene: TRBV7-2; D gene: TRBD2; CDR3 protein: CASSLTSGRAYEQYF; CDR3 DNA: TGTGCCAGCAGCTTGACTAGCGGGAGGGCCTACGAGCAGTACTTC
clone size: -; J gene: TRBJ1-5; V gene: TRBV7-2; D gene: -; CDR3 protein: CASSLLGRSNQPQHF; CDR3 DNA: TGTGCCAGCAGCTTACTGGGACGTAGCAATCAGCCCCAGCATTTT
clone size: -; J gene: TRBJ1-1; V gene: TRBV23-1; D gene: TRBD1; CDR3 protein: CASSGTGGNTEAFF; CDR3 DNA: TGCGCCAGCAGTGGGACAGGGGGGAACACTGAAGCTTTCTTT
clone size: -; J gene: TRBJ2-1; V gene: TRBV5-4; D gene: -; CDR3 protein: CASSPSETGPQYEQFF; CDR3 DNA: TGTGCCAGCAGCCCTTCCGAAACGGGCCCCCAATATGAGCAGTTCTTC
clone size: -; J gene: TRBJ2-3; V gene: TRBV11-3; D gene: TRBD2; CDR3 protein: CASSPGGESTDTQYF; CDR3 DNA: TGTGCCAGCAGCCCGGGAGGGGAGAGCACAGATACGCAGTATTTT
clone size: few; J gene: TRBJ2-7; V gene: TRBV28; D gene: TRBD2; CDR3 protein: CASSFSSAGAYEQYF; CDR3 DNA: TGTGCCAGCAGTTTTAGCTCTGCGGGAGCCTACGAGCAGTACTTC
clone size: -; J gene: TRBJ2-1; V gene: TRBV6-5; D gene: TRBD2; CDR3 protein: CASSYSVGGGYNEQFF; CDR3 DNA: TGTGCCAGCAGTTACTCGGTTGGGGGGGGCTACAATGAGCAGTTCTTC
clone size: -; J gene: TRBJ2-2; V gene: TRBV7-4; D gene: -; CDR3 protein: CASSAMTVTGELFF; CDR3 DNA: TGTGCCAGCAGCGCCATGACAGTCACCGGGGAGCTGTTTTTT
clone size: -; J gene: TRBJ2-2; V gene: TRBV27; D gene: TRBD1; CDR3 protein: CASSFSTGNAGELFF; CDR3 DNA: TGTGCCAGCAGTTTCTCGACAGGGAATGCCGGGGAGCTGTTTTTT
clone size: -; J gene: TRBJ1-1; V gene: TRBV5-1; D gene: -; CDR3 protein: CASSPAVNTEAFF; CDR3 DNA: TGCGCCAGCAGCCCCGCAGTGAACACTGAAGCTTTCTTT
clone size: -; J gene: TRBJ2-7; V gene: TRBV27; D gene: -; CDR3 protein: CASSLTRGATYEQYF; CDR3 DNA: TGTGCCAGCAGTTTAACGAGGGGTGCTACCTACGAGCAGTACTTC
clone size: -; J gene: TRBJ1-5; V gene: TRBV6-5; D gene: -; CDR3 protein: CASSPGRGSDQPQHF; CDR3 DNA: TGTGCCAGCAGTCCGGGACGAGGGTCGGATCAGCCCCAGCATTTT
clone size: -; J gene: TRBJ2-1; V gene: TRBV11-2; D gene: -; CDR3 protein: CASSLEGSYNEQFF; CDR3 DNA: TGTGCCAGCAGCTTAGAGGGCTCCTACAATGAGCAGTTCTTC
clone size: -; J gene: TRBJ2-7; V gene: TRBV14; D gene: -; CDR3 protein: CASSQVQGLTYEQYF; CDR3 DNA: TGTGCCAGCAGCCAAGTCCAGGGGCTAACCTACGAGCAGTACTTC
clone size: -; J gene: TRBJ2-1; V gene: TRBV5-1; D gene: TRBD2; CDR3 protein: CASSLVAGAYNEQFF; CDR3 DNA: TGCGCCAGCAGCTTGGTAGCGGGAGCGTACAATGAGCAGTTCTTC
clone size: -; J gene: TRBJ2-3; V gene: TRBV7-9; D gene: -; CDR3 protein: CASSLGESRPIHERGYF; CDR3 DNA: TGTGCCAGCAGCTTAGGGGAGTCCAGACCCATCCACGAACGCGGGTATTTT
clone size: -; J gene: TRBJ2-7; V gene: TRBV11-2; D gene: -; CDR3 protein: CASSLIIGIRGYEQYF; CDR3 DNA: TGTGCCAGCAGCTTAATTATTGGCATAAGAGGCTACGAGCAGTACTTC
clone size: -; J gene: TRBJ1-5; V gene: TRBV28; D gene: -; CDR3 protein: CASVSPNQPQHF; CDR3 DNA: TGTGCCAGCGTCAGTCCCAATCAGCCCCAGCATTTT
clone size: -; J gene: TRBJ2-7; V gene: TRBV19; D gene: TRBD2; CDR3 protein: CASSTGRAGEQYF; CDR3 DNA: TGTGCCAGTAGTACCGGGAGGGCGGGCGAGCAGTACTTC
clone size: once; J gene: TRBJ1-3; V gene: TRBV4-1; D gene: -; CDR3 protein: CASSQDPRRASGNTIYF; CDR3 DNA: TGCGCCAGCAGCCAAGATCCTAGACGGGCCTCTGGAAACACCATATATTTT
clone size: -; J gene: TRBJ2-5; V gene: TRBV6-5; D gene: TRBD1; CDR3 protein: CAVGRGQGTQYF; CDR3 DNA: TGTGCCGTGGGCAGGGGGCAGGGGACCCAGTACTTC
clone size: once; J gene: TRBJ1-4; V gene: TRBV5-1; D gene: -; CDR3 protein: CASSRSNEKLFF; CDR3 DNA: TGCGCCAGCAGCCGGAGCAATGAAAAACTGTTTTTT
clone size: -; J gene: TRBJ2-3; V gene: TRBV28; D gene: TRBD2; CDR3 protein: CASSVAGATDTQYF; CDR3 DNA: TGTGCCAGCAGCGTAGCGGGAGCGACAGATACGCAGTATTTT
clone size: -; J gene: TRBJ1-1; V gene: TRBV19; D gene: -; CDR3 protein: CASSPRQEEAFF; CDR3 DNA: TGTGCCAGTAGTCCCCGACAGGAAGAAGCTTTCTTT
clone size: -; J gene: TRBJ2-2; V gene: TRBV6-5; D gene: -; CDR3 protein: CASSYSLQEGELFF; CDR3 DNA: TGTGCCAGCAGTTACAGTCTACAGGAAGGGGAGCTGTTTTTT
clone size: once; J gene: TRBJ2-5; V gene: TRBV28; D gene: TRBD2; CDR3 protein: CASSPGTSGSQETQYF; CDR3 DNA: TGTGCCAGCAGCCCAGGGACTAGCGGGAGCCAAGAGACCCAGTACTTC
clone size: -; J gene: TRBJ2-3; V gene: TRBV4-2; D gene: -; CDR3 protein: CASSQEAGFSSDTQYF; CDR3 DNA: TGTGCCAGCAGCCAAGAGGCGGGATTTAGTTCAGATACGCAGTATTTT
clone size: -; J gene: TRBJ2-6; V gene: TRBV7-2; D gene: -; CDR3 protein: CASSLRFSGANVLTF; CDR3 DNA: TGTGCCAGCAGCTTGAGGTTCTCTGGGGCCAACGTCCTGACTTTC